The present TCR beta chain was sequenced within a study of early T cells in non-severe SARS-CoV-2 infection. This clonotype was counted a few times. Trimming cost V 4 bases and J 6 bases; bases outside gene matches: 4. The CDR3 totals 13 residues. Germline V gene sequence: CDR1 SGHDN, CDR2 FVKESK. cDNA molecules, individually, were tagged with unique molecular identifiers. Via MiXCR, TCRdb re-called the 5' RACE reads, giving one row per CDR3 protein. The sample yields about 75,000 distinct CDR3 sequences, 10% to 12% seen once. The source material was whole blood, sampled at baseline. The TCR originated in an adult who was a healthcare worker with PCR-confirmed SARS-CoV-2 infection or an uninfected control (not recorded which). The gene calls are TRBV14 and TRBJ2-5; 8 positions match TRBD1. The DNA of the CDR3 is TGTGCCAGCAGCCCAGGGGGCGAAAAGACCCAGTACTTC. Protein product: CASSPGGEKTQYF.